The 3 T cell receptor beta chains given below trace back to one sample, sequenced in a study of T cells in Graves' hyperthyroidism and ophthalmopathy. Authors of the study amplified TCR beta CDR3 regions from RNA transcripts. TCR CDR3 regions were first amplified by RT-PCR with HTBI primers. A single record per CDR3 protein comes from TCRdb applying MiXCR to the multiplex PCR reads. The sample carries 380,000 or so distinct CDR3 sequences, about a fifth recorded once. Material for sequencing was blood. These receptors were taken from a woman between 18 and 30 years old with Graves' hyperthyroidism.

This clonotype has a count of ten or more. The chain carries TRBV2 and TRBJ1-2, with a tentative D call TRBD1 (5 bases). The CDR3 loop spans 15 amino acids. CDR1 and CDR2 (germline): SNHLY, FYNNEI. Trimming shortened V by 8 bases and J by 2 bases, and 18 bases separated the two germline ends. Here the CDR3 reads CASVNAEDRNYGYTF. DNA of the CDR3: TGTGCCAGCGTAAACGCGGAAGACAGAAACTATGGCTACACCTTC.

This clonotype has a count of ten or more. The genes are TRBV19 and TRBJ2-7, with 14 positions matching TRBD2. Germline CDR1 and CDR2: LNHDA and SQIVND (reference sequence). The V segment lost 9 bases and the J segment 0 bases; nucleotides outside the gene matches: 7. This CDR3 region has 16 residues. The CDR3 is CARIPGLAGVSYEQYF. The DNA of the CDR3 is TGTGCCAGGATTCCGGGACTAGCGGGGGTCTCCTACGAGCAGTACTTC.

The chain employs TRBV2 and TRBJ2-3, with D unresolved. There are 14 residues in the CDR3. Germline CDR1 is SNHLY and CDR2 is FYNNEI. Trimming took 11 bases from V and 0 from J, leaving 15 bases between them. The CDR3 spells CALRQATSTDTQYF. The DNA of the CDR3 is TGTGCCTTGCGGCAGGCCACTAGCACAGATACGCAGTATTTT.